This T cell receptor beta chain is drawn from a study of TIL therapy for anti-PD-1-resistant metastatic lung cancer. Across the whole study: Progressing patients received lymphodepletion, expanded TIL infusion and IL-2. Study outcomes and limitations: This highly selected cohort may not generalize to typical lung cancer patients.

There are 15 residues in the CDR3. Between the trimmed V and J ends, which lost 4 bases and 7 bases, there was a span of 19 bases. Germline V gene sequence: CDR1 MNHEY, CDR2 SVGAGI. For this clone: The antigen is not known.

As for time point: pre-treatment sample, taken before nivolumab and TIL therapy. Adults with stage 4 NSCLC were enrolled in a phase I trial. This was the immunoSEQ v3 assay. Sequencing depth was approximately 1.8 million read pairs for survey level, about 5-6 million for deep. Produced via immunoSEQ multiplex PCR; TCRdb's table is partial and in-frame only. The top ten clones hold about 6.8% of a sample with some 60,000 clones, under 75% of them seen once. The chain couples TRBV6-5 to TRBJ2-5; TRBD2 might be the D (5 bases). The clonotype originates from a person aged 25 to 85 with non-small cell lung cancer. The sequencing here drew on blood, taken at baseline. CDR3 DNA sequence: TGTGCCAGCAGTTTATGGGGAGCTAGATTTGCGACCCAGTACTTC. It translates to CASSLWGARFATQYF.